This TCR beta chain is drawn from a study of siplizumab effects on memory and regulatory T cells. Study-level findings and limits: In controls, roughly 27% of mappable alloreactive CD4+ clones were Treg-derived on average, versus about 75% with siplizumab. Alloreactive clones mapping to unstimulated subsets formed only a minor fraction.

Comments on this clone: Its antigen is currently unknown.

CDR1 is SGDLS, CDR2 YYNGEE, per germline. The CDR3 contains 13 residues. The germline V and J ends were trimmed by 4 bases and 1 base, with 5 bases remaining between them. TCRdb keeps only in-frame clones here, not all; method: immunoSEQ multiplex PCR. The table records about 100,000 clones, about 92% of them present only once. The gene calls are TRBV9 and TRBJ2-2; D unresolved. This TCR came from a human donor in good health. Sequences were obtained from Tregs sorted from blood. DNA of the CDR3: TGTGCCAGCAGCTCCATGAACACCGGGGAGCTGTTTTTT. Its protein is CASSSMNTGELFF.